The 17 T cell receptor beta chains in this list originate from one sample, sequenced in a study of T cells expressing NK-cell markers. TCRdb processed the 5' RACE reads again and assigns one entry to each CDR3 protein, with no DNA. The sample has over 250,000 distinct CDR3 sequences. Source material: blood T cells: a sorted CD56 or NKG2C T cell subset, CD4+ or CD8+ T cells, or bulk PBMC T cells (not recorded which). These receptors all stem from a woman between 18 and 75 years old in good health.

The rearrangement uses TRBV20-1 and TRBJ2-7; the TCRdb call, TRBD2, lacks DNA for checking. The CDR3 consists of 14 residues. CDR1 and CDR2 (germline): DFQATT, SNEGSKA (reference sequence). The CDR3 loop is CSARRRASSYEQYF.

The chain uses TRBV28 and TRBJ1-5; TCRdb outputs TRBD1, but without DNA this stays unchecked. This CDR3 comprises 12 residues. The germline gives CDR1 MDHEN, CDR2 SYDVKM. The CDR3 spells CASTRDHQPQHF.

The chain links TRBV21-1 to TRBJ2-7. TRBV21-1 corresponds to a pseudogene. This CDR3 has 16 amino acids. CDR3: CASSSPLFGPSYEQYF.

This chain connects TRBV5-8 to TRBJ1-4; TCRdb proposes TRBD1, but this gene call is untestable without DNA. The CDR3 covers 16 residues. Germline CDR1 and CDR2: SGHTS and YDEGEE. The CDR3 loop reads CASSKGRARSNEKLFF.

The chain uses TRBV28 and TRBJ1-5; the D gene TCRdb calls, TRBD1, cannot be checked with no DNA. CDR3 size: 17 residues. Germline CDR1 is MDHEN and CDR2 is SYDVKM. This chain's CDR3 is CASRGTEGVRSNQPQHF.

The chain is built from TRBV5-1 and TRBJ2-3; lacking DNA, the TRBD1 call made by TCRdb goes unchecked. The V gene's germline CDR1 is SGHRS and CDR2 YFSETQ. The CDR3 has 15 residues. This chain's CDR3 is CASNPRPQEGDTQYF.

V gene TRBV7-9 combines with J gene TRBJ2-1; TCRdb designates TRBD2, a call that cannot be tested without DNA. This CDR3 region has 15 residues. Germline lookup yields CDR1 SEHNR and CDR2 FQNEAQ (reference sequence). The CDR3 protein is CASTTPQGLLDEQFF.

This chain links TRBV3-1 with TRBJ2-7. Per the germline V gene, CDR1 is LGHDT and CDR2 is YNNKEL (reference sequence). The CDR3 is 14 amino acids. The CDR3 protein is CASSRPKPSGEQYF.

This chain connects TRBV5-1 to TRBJ1-1. Germline V gene sequence: CDR1 SGHRS, CDR2 YFSETQ. CDR3 length: 14 amino acids. This chain's CDR3 is CASSWTTGNTEAFF.

The chain recombines TRBV7-7 with TRBJ2-7; there is no DNA to check the TCRdb D call of TRBD2. The CDR3 runs 18 residues. Germline values: CDR1 SSHAT, CDR2 FNYEAQ (reference sequence). CDR3 residues: CASSLGAGLAGGGNEQYF.

The chain uses TRBV5-1 and TRBJ2-3; as DNA is missing, the TRBD1 call by TCRdb cannot be tested. Germline V gene sequence: CDR1 SGHRS, CDR2 YFSETQ. The CDR3 spans 15 residues. CDR3 in amino acids: CASSSGLPGADTQYF.

V is TRBV7-9 and J is TRBJ1-4; TCRdb's assignment of TRBD1 cannot be checked, as there is no DNA. This CDR3 has 16 residues. From germline, CDR1 is SEHNR and CDR2 FQNEAQ (reference sequence). The CDR3 region is CASSPGQSALNEKLFF.

The chain links TRBV19 to TRBJ2-2; TCRdb's D gene call, TRBD1, goes unchecked for lack of DNA. Germline V gene data show CDR1 as LNHDA and CDR2 as SQIVND (reference sequence). The CDR3 runs 15 residues. CDR3 protein: CASSQAGKNTGELFF.

V usage is TRBV19 and J usage is TRBJ2-3. Per germline, CDR1 LNHDA and CDR2 SQIVND (reference sequence). CDR3 length: 13 residues. CDR3 in amino acids: CASSVTGTDTQYF.

The V and J genes are TRBV12-3 or TRBV12-4 and TRBJ1-6; absent DNA, TCRdb's TRBD1 call cannot be checked. CDR3 length: 15 residues. This CDR3 is CASSPPGSYNSPLHF.

The chain combines TRBV30 with TRBJ1-1. The CDR3 covers 12 residues. Germline V gene lookup returns CDR1 GTSNPN and CDR2 SVGIG (reference sequence). CDR3 sequence: CAWSGPGPEAFF.

This chain connects TRBV7-2 to TRBJ1-1. Germline V gene data show CDR1 as SGHTA and CDR2 as FQGNSA. The CDR3 is 14 residues long. The CDR3 protein is CASSLVREGTEAFF.